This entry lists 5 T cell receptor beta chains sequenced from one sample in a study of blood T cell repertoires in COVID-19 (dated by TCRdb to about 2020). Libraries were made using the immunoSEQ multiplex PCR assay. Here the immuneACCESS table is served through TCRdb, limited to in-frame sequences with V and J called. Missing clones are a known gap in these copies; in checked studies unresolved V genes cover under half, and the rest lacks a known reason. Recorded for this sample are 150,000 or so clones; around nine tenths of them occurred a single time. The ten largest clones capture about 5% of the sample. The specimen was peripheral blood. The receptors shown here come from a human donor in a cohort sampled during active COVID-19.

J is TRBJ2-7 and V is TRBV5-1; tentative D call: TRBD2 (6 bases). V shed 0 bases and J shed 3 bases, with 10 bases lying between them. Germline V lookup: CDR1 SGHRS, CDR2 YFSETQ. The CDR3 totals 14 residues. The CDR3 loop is CASSLAVGGYEQYF. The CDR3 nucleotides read TGCGCCAGCAGCTTGGCGGTGGGGGGCTACGAGCAGTACTTC.

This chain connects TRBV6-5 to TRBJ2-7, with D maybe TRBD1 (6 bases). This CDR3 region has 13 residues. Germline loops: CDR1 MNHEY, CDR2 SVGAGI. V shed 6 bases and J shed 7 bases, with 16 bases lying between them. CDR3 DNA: TGTGCCAGCAGGCACAGGGAGCTCGATGAGCAGTACTTC. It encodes CASRHRELDEQYF.

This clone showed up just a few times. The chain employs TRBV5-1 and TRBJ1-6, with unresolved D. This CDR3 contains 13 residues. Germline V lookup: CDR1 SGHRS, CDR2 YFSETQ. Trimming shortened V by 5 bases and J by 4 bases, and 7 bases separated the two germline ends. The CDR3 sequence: CASSPDYNSPLHF. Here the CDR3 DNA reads TGCGCCAGCAGTCCAGATTATAATTCACCCCTCCACTTT.

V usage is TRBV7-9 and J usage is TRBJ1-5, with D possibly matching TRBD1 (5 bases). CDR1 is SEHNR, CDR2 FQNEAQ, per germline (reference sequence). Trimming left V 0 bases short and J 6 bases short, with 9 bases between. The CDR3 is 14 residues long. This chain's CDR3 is CASSLAGEGQPQHF. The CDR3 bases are TGTGCCAGCAGCTTAGCGGGGGAGGGTCAGCCCCAGCATTTT.

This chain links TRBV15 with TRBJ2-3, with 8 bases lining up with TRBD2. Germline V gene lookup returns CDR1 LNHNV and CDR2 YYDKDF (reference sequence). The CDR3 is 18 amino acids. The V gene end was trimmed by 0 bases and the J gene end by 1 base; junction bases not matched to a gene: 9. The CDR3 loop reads CATSREGSGGWRTDTQYF. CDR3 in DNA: TGTGCCACCAGCAGAGAGGGTTCGGGGGGGTGGCGCACAGATACGCAGTATTTT.